This T cell receptor (beta chain) was sequenced during a study of OX40 agonist ivuxolimab in advanced cancers. Background on the study: Allowance was made for prior anti-PD-1, anti-PD-L1 or anti-CTLA-4 therapy, and about 40% had some.

CDR3 length: 14 residues. V trimming: 2 bases; J trimming: 5 bases; junction bases outside the gene matches: 3. Germline V gene data show CDR1 as SEHNR and CDR2 as FQNEAQ (reference sequence). The protocol was immunoSEQ multiplex PCR, while the TCRdb copy is restricted to in-frame clones and leaves out a portion. The data hold about 40,000 clones, with about 88% observed a single time. The origin of this receptor is an adult with an advanced solid tumor such as melanoma, head and neck, liver or kidney cancer. This chain connects TRBV7-9 to TRBJ2-5; 9 positions match TRBD1. This specimen was CD4+ or CD8+ T cells sorted from blood, taken in a trial of the OX40 agonist ivuxolimab. Written as DNA, the CDR3 is TGTGCCAGCAGCTTAACAGGGGGCGTTGAGACCCAGTACTTC. Translation gives CASSLTGGVETQYF.